The 20 T cell receptor beta chains presented below share a single source sample, sequenced in a study of cytomegalovirus exposure and HLA in healthy donors. The repertoire was sequenced with immunoSEQ multiplex PCR; TCRdb's copy has only in-frame clones and lacks some. The data contain roughly 150,000 clones, roughly 92% of them singletons. Sequencing used PBMCs. The source is a man aged 18 to 35 in good health and CMV-seronegative.

J is TRBJ2-5 and V is TRBV18; TRBD2 is a possible D gene (5 bases). Germline V lookup: CDR1 KGHSH, CDR2 LQKENI. The CDR3 has 12 residues. V gave up 3 bases and J gave up 5 bases, with 7 bases separating them. CDR3 nucleotide sequence: TGTGCCAGCTCACCCTGGGAGGAGACCCAGTACTTC. Residues: CASSPWEETQYF.

The V and J genes are TRBV6-5 and TRBJ1-5; no reliable D call. This CDR3 region has 15 residues. Trimming stripped 6 bases from V and 1 base from J, with 13 bases between. The germline gives CDR1 MNHEY, CDR2 SVGAGI. The CDR3 region has the DNA TGTGCCAGCAGCCTAGGCCCCGGGAGCAATCAGCCCCAGCATTTT. Translating it yields CASSLGPGSNQPQHF.

The genes are TRBV7-2 and TRBJ2-7; 8 bases are shared with TRBD2. Germline trimming cut 7 bases from V and 2 bases from J; bases unmatched to any gene: 13. CDR1 and CDR2 from the germline V gene are SGHTA and FQGNSA. CDR3 size: 16 residues. The CDR3 reads CASIPRPRGGAYEQYF. Here the CDR3 DNA reads TGTGCCAGCATCCCCCGCCCCCGGGGGGGAGCCTACGAGCAGTACTTC.

This clone was counted once. The rearrangement uses TRBV7-8 and TRBJ2-3; a possible D gene is TRBD2 (5 bases). Trimming removed 1 base at V and 3 bases at J, with 11 bases between. The CDR3 loop spans 15 amino acids. From germline, CDR1 is SGHVS and CDR2 FQNEAQ. The CDR3 region has the DNA TGTGCCAGCAGCTTAGGGGTAGCGATGACAGATACGCAGTATTTT. This codes for CASSLGVAMTDTQYF.

This chain joins TRBV9 and TRBJ1-6, with 8 nucleotides matching TRBD1. The CDR3 totals 16 residues. Germline CDR1 reads SGDLS; CDR2 reads YYNGEE. Losses at the gene ends were 3 bases for V and 9 bases for J; bases not matched to a gene: 11. Here the CDR3 reads CASSADPRGLSSPLHF. CDR3 nucleotide sequence: TGTGCCAGCAGCGCCGACCCCAGGGGGCTGAGTTCACCCCTCCACTTT.

The V gene is TRBV5-4, the J gene TRBJ2-2; maybe TRBD2 (5 bases). Germline V gene sequence: CDR1 SGHNT, CDR2 YYREEE (reference sequence). Trimming cost V 2 bases and J 5 bases, with 13 bases left between them. CDR3 length: 15 amino acids. Written as DNA, the CDR3 is TGTGCCAGCAGCTTCCCGAGAGGGTCAACCGGGGAGCTGTTTTTT. This translates into CASSFPRGSTGELFF.

The chain combines TRBV30 with TRBJ1-5; D is ambiguous. The CDR3 runs 14 residues. Trimming cost V 2 bases and J 0 bases, with 8 bases left between them. Germline values: CDR1 GTSNPN, CDR2 SVGIG (reference sequence). CDR3: CAWSPVLSNQPQHF. DNA for the CDR3: TGTGCCTGGAGTCCTGTACTTAGCAATCAGCCCCAGCATTTT.

This clone was observed once. The chain links TRBV6-1 to TRBJ1-3, with no clear D. The germline V gene encodes CDR1 MNHNS and CDR2 SASEGT. This CDR3 contains 12 residues. With 10 bases removed from V and 8 bases from J, the gap between germline ends came to 15 bases. CDR3 nucleotide sequence: TGTGCCACAACGTTCTTAGTCGACACCATATATTTT. Residues: CATTFLVDTIYF.

V is TRBV18 and J is TRBJ1-2, with 8 positions matching TRBD1. Trimming took 3 bases from V and 1 from J; bases not matched to a gene: 7. Germline V gives CDR1 KGHSH, CDR2 LQKENI. This CDR3 has 16 amino acids. The CDR3: CASSPRTGRLNYGYTF. CDR3 in DNA: TGTGCCAGCTCACCTCGGACAGGGAGGCTTAACTATGGCTACACCTTC. The full variable domain, rest sourced from reference TRBV18 and TRBJ1-2, is NAGVMQNPRHLVRRRGQEARLRCSPMKGHSHVYWYRQLPEEGLKFMVYLQKENIIDESGMPKERFSAEFPKEGPSILRIQQVVRGDSAAYFCASSPRTGRLNYGYTFGSGTRLTVV.

The V call is TRBV5-1, the J call TRBJ2-4, with 13 bases that match TRBD2. Trimming cost V 1 base and J 8 bases; bases outside gene matches: 12. The germline CDR1 and CDR2 sequences are SGHRS and YFSETQ. This CDR3 comprises 18 residues. DNA of the CDR3: TGCGCCAGCAGCTTGTCCCTTACTAGCGGGGGGGCCCTTGACATTCAGTACTTC. The encoded protein is CASSLSLTSGGALDIQYF.

The chain couples TRBV5-1 to TRBJ2-1; possible D gene TRBD2, 5 bases. Germline CDR1 is SGHRS and CDR2 is YFSETQ. The CDR3 spans 15 residues. V gave up 2 bases and J gave up 6 bases, with 15 bases separating them. The CDR3 sequence is CASSFRAGGSNEQFF. The DNA for the CDR3 is TGCGCCAGCAGCTTTCGCGCCGGCGGGTCCAATGAGCAGTTCTTC. The full variable domain, in which reference TRBV5-1 and TRBJ2-1 provide the parts outside the CDR3, is KAGVTQTPRYLIKTRGQQVTLSCSPISGHRSVSWYQQTPGQGLQFLFEYFSETQRNKGNFPGRFSGRQFSNSRSEMNVSTLELGDSALYLCASSFRAGGSNEQFFGPGTRLTVL.

The genes are TRBV19 and TRBJ1-6; TRBD1 is a possible D gene (6 bases). The CDR3 length is 14 residues. Germline CDR1 reads LNHDA; CDR2 reads SQIVND (reference sequence). V lost 6 bases and J 7 bases, leaving 13 bases between the germline ends. CDR3 sequence reads: CASSHREGNSPLHF. The CDR3 region has the DNA TGTGCCAGTAGCCACAGGGAGGGAAATTCACCCCTCCACTTT.

V usage is TRBV5-8 and J usage is TRBJ2-3; D is uncertain. Trimming took off 4 bases at V and 1 base at J, with 13 bases between the two ends. In germline, CDR1 is SGHTS, CDR2 YDEGEE. The CDR3 runs 15 residues. The CDR3 here is CASSPAVVGTDTQYF. CDR3 bases: TGTGCCAGCAGCCCCGCGGTAGTGGGCACAGATACGCAGTATTTT.

This chain connects TRBV7-9 to TRBJ1-1, with TRBD1 matching 10 bases. Germline V gene data show CDR1 as SEHNR and CDR2 as FQNEAQ (reference sequence). V was pared by 5 bases and J by 4 bases, with 4 bases of the junction left unmatched. The CDR3 spans 14 residues. The CDR3 DNA sequence: TGTGCCAGCAGCGCGGACAGGGGGTTCACTGAAGCTTTCTTT. Translation gives CASSADRGFTEAFF. The full variable domain, rest sourced from reference TRBV7-9 and TRBJ1-1, is DTGVSQNPRHKITKRGQNVTFRCDPISEHNRLYWYRQTLGQGPEFLTYFQNEAQLEKSRLLSDRFSAERPKGSFSTLEIQRTEQGDSAMYLCASSADRGFTEAFFGQGTRLTVV.

This chain links TRBV6-6 with TRBJ1-1; TRBD1 might be the D (5 bases). V was cut by 6 bases and J by 6 bases, with 11 bases left in between. CDR1 is MNHNY and CDR2 is SVGAGI in the germline V gene (reference sequence). The length of the CDR3 is 12 residues. CDR3 region: CASRGEVPEAFF. For the CDR3, the DNA is TGTGCCAGCAGGGGGGAGGTTCCTGAAGCTTTCTTT.

J is TRBJ2-3 and V is TRBV11-3, with 8 bases matching TRBD1. The CDR3 extends over 15 amino acids. Germline loops: CDR1 SGHNT, CDR2 YENEEA. V lost 5 bases to trimming and J lost 2 bases; unmatched junction nucleotides: 6. The CDR3 sequence is CASSLQGQVTDTQYF. CDR3 nucleotides: TGTGCCAGCAGCCTCCAGGGACAGGTCACAGATACGCAGTATTTT.

The V gene is TRBV10-2, the J gene TRBJ2-5, with D possibly TRBD1 on 5 matching bases. This CDR3 is built from 14 residues. V was clipped by 0 bases and J by 5 bases, with 10 bases between them. Germline-derived CDR1 and CDR2 are WSHSY and SAAADI. The CDR3 coding sequence is TGCGCCAGCAGTGAGTCGGCAGGGCGGGAGACCCAGTACTTC. This translates into CASSESAGRETQYF.

The chain carries TRBV19 and TRBJ2-5; TRBD2 agrees at 14 bases. Germline V gene lookup returns CDR1 LNHDA and CDR2 SQIVND (reference sequence). J was trimmed by 5 bases and V by 2 bases; bases with no gene match: 13. The CDR3 totals 19 residues. In DNA form, the CDR3 reads TGTGCCAGTAGTATACGAGGGACTAGCGGGAGTAGGGGTAGGGAGACCCAGTACTTC. It translates to CASSIRGTSGSRGRETQYF.

V gene TRBV11-2 combines with J gene TRBJ2-2; TRBD2 is a possible D gene (6 bases). V was trimmed by 10 bases and J by 1 base, leaving 16 bases between them. This CDR3 region has 15 residues. The germline CDR1 and CDR2 sequences are SGHAT and FQNNGV. CDR3 residues: CATPQRGRNTGELFF. Written as DNA, the CDR3 is TGTGCCACCCCCCAACGGGGGAGGAACACCGGGGAGCTGTTTTTT. The full variable domain, its missing parts supplied by reference TRBV11-2 and TRBJ2-2, is EAGVAQSPRYKIIEKRQSVAFWCNPISGHATLYWYQQILGQGPKLLIQFQNNGVVDDSQLPKDRFSAERLKGVDSTLKIQPAKLEDSAVYLCATPQRGRNTGELFFGEGSRLTVL.

As for this clone: An end of the junction differs from the germline gene, which may be a read error. The chain employs TRBV2 and TRBJ1-2, with a weak D call TRBD1 (6 bases). This CDR3 is 13 amino acids long. The germline CDR1 and CDR2 sequences are SNHLY and FYNNEI. The CDR3 sequence is CASRPRGDYGHTF. The CDR3 coding sequence is TGTGCCAGCAGGCCCAGGGGAGACTATGGCCACACCTTC.